This T cell receptor (beta chain) originates from a study of T cell responses to AZD1222 COVID-19 vaccine (dated by TCRdb to the early 2020s). Looking at the study overall: A total of just over 230 trial participants underwent TCR sequencing, of whom 200 to 220 had received two doses of AZD1222 and 26 had received two doses of the MenACWY control vaccine. Enrollment into the trials was organized by age into subgroups of 18-55, 56-69 and 70-plus years, and those subgroups contained roughly 150, 30 and 60 TCR-sequenced participants, respectively.

For CDR1 and CDR2, the germline V gene (reference sequence) lists LNHDA and SQIVND. Here V drops 4 bases and J drops 2 bases, and the junction holds 8 bases not matched to any gene. The CDR3, from cysteine to phenylalanine, totals 16 residues. Of all the DNA, just the CDR3 is kept, 48 bases in frame from base 1. Overall study outcomes, separate from this receptor: Most participants were white British and females outnumbered males, and the authors suggested that clonal diversity may have been underestimated. CD4 TCRs associated with the vaccine covered the entire spike protein, and the dominant responses were in regions 160-218 and 743-854. Spike-specific TCR breadth and depth rose significantly after two AZD1222 doses compared with day 0 and with MenACWY recipients. Because no day 14 peak-response samples were available, the repertoires could be characterized only after the peak T cell response. The 56-69-year group was small, and its depth increase did not reach significance, likely because of low power. Conclusions about previously exposed vaccinees are limited because only a handful of AZD1222 recipients were SARS-CoV-2 seropositive at baseline. Epitopes outside the regions mutated in the B.1.351 and B.1.1.7 variants were reportedly recognized by nearly half of the unique spike-specific TCRs.

This sample's time point label indicates: about 28 days (+/-7) after the second vaccine dose. The sample's treatment or condition label, decoded: meningococcal conjugate vaccine given as trial control. Vaccinee samples came from UK trials COV001 and COV002, including a single-blind randomized controlled phase 2/3 trial of AZD1222 (ChAdOx1 nCoV-19) in healthy adults. For TCRbeta chain sequencing, PBMC samples from trial participants were taken at day 0 and at day 28 after the second dose. The CDR3 regions of human TCRbeta chains were analyzed by immunosequencing. Processing in the source paper ran as follows. Repertoire TCRs were matched against a reference library of SARS-CoV-2-specific TCRs generated with the MIRA antigen-specificity platform. Breadth was defined as the fraction of unique TCRs that were SARS-CoV-2-associated. Depth was defined as the fraction of total T cells that were SARS-CoV-2-associated. Using the MIRA data, each spike-specific TCR was mapped to the spike region that the TCR reacts to and placed in a CD4 or CD8 class. Log10-transformed breadth and depth values were compared by one-way ANOVA with Sidak's multiple comparisons tests. The table was pulled from immuneACCESS by TCRdb, which kept in-frame rearrangements only. Such tables lose some clones; where checked, under half of the loss comes from unresolved V genes, and the rest has no known cause. Clonal size and the V and J genes are those of that table, whereas D and trimming came from the DNA. For this sample the table gives over 120,000 clones, of which around 90% were detected only once. Together, the top ten hold approximately 5.6% of the sample.

As regards this clone: The antigen this receptor binds is unknown. No much larger clone is present one base from it, and per-base qualities are unavailable.

The TCR comes from an adult who received the MenACWY meningococcal vaccine as a control. The specimen was peripheral blood, collected 28 days after the second dose of the MenACWY control vaccine. Recombination linked TRBV19 to TRBJ2-3; 8 bases in the middle match TRBD2. The CDR3 reads as follows: CASSRFTSGLTDTQYF. Here is the DNA: TGTGCCAGTAGTAGATTTACTAGCGGTCTCACAGATACGCAGTATTTT.